Described below is a single T cell receptor (beta chain) sequence and its context. The V end was cut by 0 bases, the J end by 6 bases, with 19 bases between. The CDR3 is made up of 16 amino acids. CDR1 is SGHRS, CDR2 YFSETQ, per germline. These data come from a study of blood T cell repertoires in COVID-19. Study details: Material from acute and convalescent COVID-19 was sourced from the United States, Italy and Spain. PBMCs, B-cell-depleted T cells, or T cells provided the cDNA or gDNA that made up the material.

Original handling: Reference gene primer amplification yielded estimated nucleated cell counts. Clones were read by immunoSEQ multiplex PCR, and TCRdb kept only the in-frame ones, dropping some. The V and J calls and clone size were taken over from that table, and D and trimming were inferred from the DNA. The sample lists 250,000 or so clones; about 88% were seen once. The receptor was derived from a woman aged 55-75 years with acute or convalescent COVID-19. Sequencing input: peripheral blood. The genes are TRBV5-1 and TRBJ2-7; weak D call: TRBD2 (6 bases). The CDR3 DNA sequence: TGCGCCAGCAGCTTGGAGGGCAGGGTGGGGACTTCCGAGCAGTACTTC. Residues: CASSLEGRVGTSEQYF.